Shown below are 12 T cell receptor beta chains from a single sample sequenced in a study of Graves' ophthalmopathy and Graves' hyperthyroidism. RNA transcripts were the source from which TCR beta CDR3 regions were amplified. Second-round multiplex PCR came after first-round RT-PCR with HTBI primers. TCRdb re-called the multiplex PCR reads with MiXCR, one entry per CDR3 protein. The sample lists hundreds of thousands of distinct CDR3 sequences, roughly a fifth occurring once. The specimen sequenced was peripheral blood. The source is a woman aged 50 to 60 with Graves' ophthalmopathy.

At least ten counts were recorded for this clonotype. The chain carries TRBV3-1 and TRBJ2-7; TRBD2 might be the D (5 bases). Trimming cost V 1 base and J 6 bases, with 10 bases left between them. This CDR3 comprises 13 residues. Looked up from germline, CDR1 is LGHDT and CDR2 is YNNKEL (reference sequence). The CDR3 region is CASSQVRGLEQYF. Written as DNA, the CDR3 is TGTGCCAGCAGCCAAGTCCGAGGACTCGAGCAGTACTTC.

This clonotype was seen many times. The genes are TRBV28 and TRBJ1-1; D remains unclear. Germline V gene sequence: CDR1 MDHEN, CDR2 SYDVKM. Trimming took off 7 bases at V and 3 bases at J, with 15 bases between the two ends. The CDR3 runs 14 residues. CDR3 region: CASTPGSQYTEAFF. In DNA form, the CDR3 reads TGTGCCAGCACCCCCGGGAGCCAGTACACTGAAGCTTTCTTT.

The chain employs TRBV6-5 and TRBJ2-7; D possibly corresponds to TRBD2 (5 bases). V was clipped by 4 bases and J by 4 bases, with 11 bases between them. The CDR3 is made up of 13 amino acids. Germline values: CDR1 MNHEY, CDR2 SVGAGI. CDR3 DNA sequence: TGTGCCAGCAGTTCCAGCGGCAAATACGAGCAGTACTTC. This translates into CASSSSGKYEQYF.

The rearrangement links TRBV30 to TRBJ2-7; no clear D gene. The CDR3 length is 13 residues. Germline V gives CDR1 GTSNPN, CDR2 SVGIG (reference sequence). V lost 2 bases to trimming and J lost 3 bases, with 11 bases between them. The CDR3 DNA reads TGTGCCTGGAGTAGGCAGGCGTACTACGAGCAGTACTTC. Translation gives CAWSRQAYYEQYF.

This clonotype was observed at least ten times. The rearrangement uses TRBV19 and TRBJ2-5, with D possibly being TRBD1 or TRBD2 (5 bases each). Germline CDR1 is LNHDA and CDR2 is SQIVND (reference sequence). V lost 5 bases and J lost 5, with 12 bases in between. The CDR3 runs 13 residues. CDR3 DNA: TGTGCCAGTAGTGAAACGGGACGGGAGACCCAGTACTTC. Translation gives CASSETGRETQYF.

This clonotype has a count of ten or more. The rearrangement links TRBV28 to TRBJ2-2, with D possibly TRBD2 on 6 matching bases. V was trimmed by 6 bases and J by 5 bases, leaving 25 bases between them. This CDR3 contains 18 residues. CDR1 and CDR2 from the germline V gene are MDHEN and SYDVKM. In DNA, the CDR3 is TGTGCCAGCAGCCGTAGGATCGGGGGAGGAGGAAGAACCGGGGAGCTGTTTTTT. It codes for CASSRRIGGGGRTGELFF.

This chain links TRBV4-2 with TRBJ2-7, with TRBD2 identical over 9 bases. The CDR3 length is 16 residues. The germline V gene has CDR1 LGHNA and CDR2 YNFKEQ. Trimming cost V 3 bases and J 4 bases; bases outside gene matches: 10. CDR3 sequence (DNA): TGTGCCAGCAGCCATGTTTCGCGGGAGGGCGAGTACGAGCAGTACTTC. It encodes CASSHVSREGEYEQYF.

This clonotype came up many times. The rearrangement joins TRBV6-1 to TRBJ2-7, with no clear D. This CDR3 is built from 15 residues. The V gene's germline CDR1 is MNHNS and CDR2 SASEGT. Trimming left V 6 bases short and J 2 bases short, with 17 bases between. The CDR3 nucleotides read TGTGCCAGCAGCCGCACGAAGGGCAGGACCTACGAGCAGTACTTC. Residues: CASSRTKGRTYEQYF.

Ten or more counts support this clonotype. The chain's CDR3 is CASRPPLNTEAFF. Here the CDR3 DNA reads TGTGCCAGCAGACCTCCACTGAACACTGAAGCTTTCTTT. This chain links TRBV6-1 with TRBJ1-1; D gene ambiguous. V was cut by 6 bases and J by 0 bases, with 8 bases left in between. Germline loops: CDR1 MNHNS, CDR2 SASEGT. This CDR3 is 13 amino acids long.

The chain employs TRBV4-1 and TRBJ2-7; D is possibly TRBD2 (5 bases). The ends were cut back, 4 bases at V and 4 bases at J, with 14 bases in the middle. Germline V gene lookup returns CDR1 MGHRA and CDR2 YSYEKL. This CDR3 is built from 14 residues. The CDR3 DNA sequence: TGCGCCAGCAGCCCGTTAGCGATCCGATACGAGCAGTACTTC. Its translation is CASSPLAIRYEQYF.

As concerns this clonotype: Compared with germline, one end of the junction differs, possibly owing to a read error. The chain joins TRBV24-1 to TRBJ1-2; no firm D call. The germline V gene has CDR1 KGHDR and CDR2 SFDVKD. The CDR3 consists of 15 residues. The CDR3 region is CASSLRAAFSSGYTF. As DNA, the CDR3 is TGTGCCAGCAGTTTAAGGGCAGCTTTCTCTTCGGGCTACACCTTC.

This clonotype was seen at least ten times. One end of the junction does not line up with germline, which may come from a read error. The V call is TRBV12-3 or TRBV12-4, the J call TRBJ1-1; D may be TRBD1 (5 bases). CDR3 length: 11 amino acids. The CDR3 loop is CASSLGVGALF. The DNA of the CDR3 is TGTGCCAGCAGTTTGGGGGTTGGGGCTCTCTTT.